A single sample is the source of the 27 T cell receptor beta chains below, sequenced in a study of early T cells in non-severe SARS-CoV-2 infection. One entry per CDR3 protein, called by TCRdb with MiXCR from the 5' RACE reads. The profile covers fewer than 60,000 distinct CDR3 sequences, with 12% appearing a single time and around 9.1% taken by the ten largest. Material for sequencing was whole blood. All receptors come from an adult who was a healthcare worker with PCR-confirmed SARS-CoV-2 infection or an uninfected control (not recorded which).

The V call is TRBV13, the J call TRBJ2-7, with D uncertain. This CDR3 has 13 residues. Looked up from germline, CDR1 is PRHDT and CDR2 is FYEKMQ (reference sequence). Trimming pared 0 bases from V and 2 bases from J, leaving 5 bases between. Written as DNA, the CDR3 is TGTGCCAGCAGCTTAGGGCCCCCCTACGAGCAGTACTTC. It is translated as CASSLGPPYEQYF.

A few counts support this clonotype. The chain joins TRBV25-1 to TRBJ1-3; D is undetermined. The CDR3 loop spans 14 amino acids. Germline CDR1 is MGHDK and CDR2 is SYGVNS. Trimming took off 2 bases at V and 1 base at J, with 6 bases between the two ends. The CDR3 nucleotides read TGTGCCAGCAGTGAAGAACGATCTGGAAACACCATATATTTT. Encoded protein: CASSEERSGNTIYF.

This clonotype was observed many times. The chain has TRBV9 and TRBJ1-1, with a possible D match to TRBD1 (5 bases). This CDR3 contains 18 residues. V was trimmed by 0 bases and J by 2 bases, leaving 20 bases between them. Germline lookup yields CDR1 SGDLS and CDR2 YYNGEE. CDR3 nucleotides: TGTGCCAGCAGCGTAGGTTGGGCGGAGGGGCGCTTAAACACTGAAGCTTTCTTT. This encodes CASSVGWAEGRLNTEAFF.

CDR3 in amino acids: CASSLTGQANNEQFF. The CDR3 DNA reads as TGTGCCAGCAGCTTAACGGGACAGGCGAACAATGAGCAGTTCTTC. This chain uses TRBV11-2 with TRBJ2-1, with 8 bases identical to TRBD1. CDR3 length: 15 amino acids. CDR1 is SGHAT, CDR2 FQNNGV, per germline. Germline trimming cut 2 bases from V and 5 bases from J; bases unmatched to any gene: 5.

This clonotype was seen ten or more times. The chain combines TRBV11-3 with TRBJ1-2, with a weak D call TRBD1 (6 bases). This CDR3 is 15 amino acids long. V was cut by 5 bases and J by 7 bases, with 20 bases left in between. The germline V gene encodes CDR1 SGHNT and CDR2 YENEEA. Here the CDR3 reads CASSHYAQGVTGYTF. CDR3 nucleotides: TGTGCCAGCAGCCACTACGCACAGGGAGTAACTGGCTACACCTTC.

In its sample, this clonotype was seen many times. This sequence joins TRBV6-6 and TRBJ1-3, with no clear D. This CDR3 region has 16 residues. Germline V CDR1 and CDR2: MNHNY, SVGAGI (reference sequence). Trimming pared 0 bases from V and 2 bases from J, leaving 11 bases between. The CDR3 bases are TGTGCCAGCAGTTACTCCCAGACCCCCACTGGAAACACCATATATTTT. Residues: CASSYSQTPTGNTIYF.

This clonotype was counted a few times. The J gene is TRBJ2-1, the V gene TRBV20-1, with TRBD2 matching 14 bases. The CDR3 runs to 19 residues. With 6 bases clipped from V and 8 bases from J, the junction kept 21 bases outside the gene matches. CDR1 is DFQATT and CDR2 is SNEGSKA in the germline V gene (reference sequence). DNA of the CDR3: TGCAGTGCAGGACTAGCGGGGGGCCTACCCCACCAATTCGACGATGAGCAGTTCTTC. Its protein product is CSAGLAGGLPHQFDDEQFF.

This clonotype was counted only a few times. V usage is TRBV7-9 and J usage is TRBJ2-3, with a tentative D call TRBD2 (6 bases). Trimming shortened V by 5 bases and J by 1 base, and 16 bases separated the two germline ends. The CDR3 runs 16 residues. Germline-derived CDR1 and CDR2 are SEHNR and FQNEAQ (reference sequence). CDR3 bases: TGTGCCAGCAGCACCCGAGGGCAGCGGGGCACAGATACGCAGTATTTT. Its protein is CASSTRGQRGTDTQYF.

This clonotype was counted ten times or more. The chain joins TRBV3-1 to TRBJ2-7; TRBD1 is a possible D gene (6 bases). CDR1 is LGHDT and CDR2 is YNNKEL in the germline V gene (reference sequence). The CDR3 sequence is 12 residues long. Trimming took off 5 bases at V and 12 bases at J, with 17 bases between the two ends. CDR3 sequence (DNA): TGTGCCAGCAGCGGGCGGACAGAAGGGCCGTACTTC. The encoded protein is CASSGRTEGPYF.

This clonotype came up a few times. This chain connects TRBV20-1 to TRBJ2-7; 11 positions match TRBD1. V gave up 3 bases and J gave up 3 bases; unmatched junction bases: 4. The germline gives CDR1 DFQATT, CDR2 SNEGSKA (reference sequence). The CDR3 is 14 amino acids. For the CDR3, the DNA is TGCAGTGCTAGTGGGGGACAGGGGGTCTACGAGCAGTACTTC. This encodes CSASGGQGVYEQYF.

V usage is TRBV20-1 and J usage is TRBJ2-1; 8 positions match TRBD2. V shed 0 bases, J shed 7 bases, and the junction held 8 bases outside the gene matches. CDR1 is DFQATT and CDR2 is SNEGSKA in the germline V gene (reference sequence). This CDR3 has 15 residues. The CDR3 is CSARDEVAGNNEQFF. CDR3 nucleotides: TGCAGTGCTAGAGATGAAGTAGCGGGGAATAATGAGCAGTTCTTC.

To note about this clonotype: This may stem from a read error, because a much larger clone lies one nucleotide away. The chain joins TRBV29-1 to TRBJ2-1; a possible D gene is TRBD1 (6 bases). CDR1 SQVTM and CDR2 ANQGSEA come from the germline V gene. This CDR3 is built from 16 residues. As DNA, the CDR3 is TGCAGCGTGCCACACAGGACGGATCCTGGGGACAATGATCAGTTCTTC. It yields the protein CSVPHRTDPGDNDQFF.

CDR3 sequence: CASSIPGTGLRGYTF. In nucleotides, the CDR3 is TGTGCCAGCAGTATCCCCGGGACAGGGCTTCGAGGCTACACCTTC. The chain carries TRBV12-3 or TRBV12-4 and TRBJ1-2, with 9 positions matching TRBD1. After removal of 5 bases from V and 8 bases from J, the junction contained 12 bases not matched to a gene. This CDR3 is built from 15 residues.

Only a few counts were recorded for this clonotype. The chain recombines TRBV7-2 with TRBJ1-2, with 7 positions matching TRBD1. V shed 1 base, J shed 4 bases, and the junction held 12 bases outside the gene matches. The V gene's germline CDR1 is SGHTA and CDR2 FQGNSA. This CDR3 comprises 17 residues. CDR3 sequence: CASSLVGPGTASYGYTF. DNA for the CDR3: TGTGCCAGCAGCTTAGTGGGACCCGGGACAGCGAGCTATGGCTACACCTTC.

V gene TRBV19 combines with J gene TRBJ2-3, with 8 positions matching TRBD2. CDR1 LNHDA and CDR2 SQIVND come from the germline V gene (reference sequence). V shed 5 bases, J shed 8 bases, and the junction held 6 bases outside the gene matches. This CDR3 comprises 13 residues. CDR3 region: CASSLTSERTQYF. Here the CDR3 DNA reads TGTGCCAGTAGTTTGACTAGCGAACGTACGCAGTATTTT.

This clonotype was counted between two and nine times. The chain combines TRBV24-1 with TRBJ1-2; 8 bases agree with TRBD1. Losses at the gene ends were 4 bases for V and 5 bases for J; bases not matched to a gene: 8. Germline-derived CDR1 and CDR2 are KGHDR and SFDVKD. This CDR3 comprises 15 residues. The CDR3: CATSDGTGAFYGYTF. In nucleotides, the CDR3 is TGTGCCACCAGTGACGGGACAGGCGCTTTTTATGGCTACACCTTC.

As for this clonotype: A read error may be the cause here, since a much bigger clone is one base away. The gene calls are TRBV7-9 and TRBJ1-1; D gene unclear. The CDR3 sequence is 15 residues long. V dropped 7 bases and J dropped 1 base, with 16 bases sitting between them. The V gene's germline CDR1 is SEHNR and CDR2 FQNEAQ (reference sequence). The CDR3 spells CASTFAAAPNTEAFF. CDR3 nucleotide sequence: TGTGCCAGCACTTTCGCGGCAGCCCCGAACACTGAAGCTTTCTTT.

The V gene is TRBV24-1, the J gene TRBJ2-1; D not resolved. Germline-derived CDR1 and CDR2 are KGHDR and SFDVKD. Trimming took off 0 bases at V and 5 bases at J, with 10 bases between the two ends. There are 15 residues in the CDR3. The CDR3 DNA is TGTGCCACCAGTGATTTGACCGGCGCCCACAATGAGCAGTTCTTC. It translates to CATSDLTGAHNEQFF.

This clonotype was seen repeatedly, ten times or more. The chain carries TRBV6-1 and TRBJ1-5, with 7 positions matching TRBD1. Trimming took 7 bases from V and 4 from J; bases not matched to a gene: 7. The CDR3 runs 14 residues. CDR1 is MNHNS, CDR2 SASEGT, per germline. CDR3 protein: CASMRQGENQPQHF. The CDR3 DNA sequence: TGTGCCAGCATGAGACAGGGCGAAAATCAGCCCCAGCATTTT.

This clonotype was detected many times. V is TRBV11-2 and J is TRBJ1-2, with 9 bases fitting TRBD1. This CDR3 has 14 amino acids. CDR1 SGHAT and CDR2 FQNNGV come from the germline V gene. J gave up 5 bases and V 5 bases, and 6 bases lay outside the gene matches. CDR3 bases: TGTGCCAGCAGCCAAGGACAGGGGTGGTATGGCTACACCTTC. It yields the protein CASSQGQGWYGYTF.

The V call is TRBV5-1, the J call TRBJ1-4; D ambiguous. The CDR3 covers 17 residues. The germline gives CDR1 SGHRS, CDR2 YFSETQ. V was trimmed by 0 bases and J by 0 bases, leaving 12 bases between them. The CDR3 DNA is TGCGCCAGCAGCTTGGCCGAGGCACCTGCAACTAATGAAAAACTGTTTTTT. The encoded protein is CASSLAEAPATNEKLFF.

This clonotype was picked up many times. This sequence joins TRBV18 and TRBJ2-2; D unresolved. CDR3 size: 17 residues. The germline V gene encodes CDR1 KGHSH and CDR2 LQKENI. Trimming stripped 1 base from V and 0 bases from J, with 12 bases between. Written as DNA, the CDR3 is TGTGCCAGCTCACCACTTCGGTTTTCAGCGAACACCGGGGAGCTGTTTTTT. This sequence encodes CASSPLRFSANTGELFF. Based on the CDR3 plus reference TRBV18 and TRBJ2-2, the full variable domain is NAGVMQNPRHLVRRRGQEARLRCSPMKGHSHVYWYRQLPEEGLKFMVYLQKENIIDESGMPKERFSAEFPKEGPSILRIQQVVRGDSAAYFCASSPLRFSANTGELFFGEGSRLTVL.

The table lists this clonotype with a few counts. The gene calls are TRBV29-1 and TRBJ1-2; TRBD1 is a possible D gene (6 bases). Trimming shortened V by 7 bases and J by 6 bases, and 12 bases separated the two germline ends. The CDR3 has 11 amino acids. CDR1 and CDR2 (germline): SQVTM, ANQGSEA. The CDR3 sequence is CSGRGADGYTF. The CDR3 nucleotides read TGCAGCGGCCGGGGGGCCGATGGCTACACCTTC.

This clonotype was detected only a few times. The gene calls are TRBV28 and TRBJ2-7; D is uncertain. The germline CDR1 and CDR2 sequences are MDHEN and SYDVKM. Trimming cost V 1 base and J 6 bases, with 10 bases left between them. The CDR3 is made up of 13 amino acids. In nucleotides, the CDR3 is TGTGCCAGCAGTTTATATGCAGGCCCCGAGCAGTACTTC. Its translation is CASSLYAGPEQYF.

The chain combines TRBV10-1 with TRBJ2-7; no definite D call. There are 11 residues in the CDR3. Between the trimmed V and J ends, which lost 8 bases and 5 bases, there was a span of 10 bases. Germline CDR1 is WNHNN and CDR2 is SYGVQD (reference sequence). CDR3 sequence (DNA): TGCGCCAGCGTCGGACGAAACGAGCAGTACTTC. Translated: CASVGRNEQYF.

Concerning this clonotype: At one end the junction does not follow the germline gene, possibly because of a read error. CDR3 loop: CASSSGLASNTQYF. CDR3 in DNA: TGTGCTAGCAGCTCGGGACTAGCATCCAATACGCAGTATTTT. The V gene is TRBV7-7, the J gene TRBJ2-3; 9 bases agree with TRBD2. CDR3 length equals 14 residues. Germline assignment: CDR1 SSHAT and CDR2 FNYEAQ (reference sequence).

This clonotype was observed at least ten times. CDR3 residues: CASSSVADTEAFF. CDR3 nucleotides: TGTGCCAGCAGCTCGGTGGCTGACACTGAAGCTTTCTTT. The rearrangement links TRBV7-2 to TRBJ1-1; unclear D gene. V was clipped by 4 bases and J by 3 bases, with 9 bases between them. The CDR3 consists of 13 residues. CDR1 is SGHTA and CDR2 is FQGNSA in the germline V gene.